These 11 T cell receptor beta chains were sequenced from one sample in a study of blood T cell repertoires in COVID-19. The protocol was immunoSEQ multiplex PCR, while the TCRdb copy is restricted to in-frame clones and leaves out a portion. The table records about 46,000 clones, 70% to 90% of them present only once. Source material: peripheral blood. The receptors here all came from a human donor in a cohort sampled during active COVID-19. The donor label of this sample is uncertain.

The chain combines TRBV2 with TRBJ2-7; 7 nucleotides line up with TRBD1. CDR1 and CDR2 (germline): SNHLY, FYNNEI. The CDR3 contains 14 residues. V lost 4 bases and J lost 4; bases outside the gene matches: 7. Here the CDR3 DNA reads TGTGCCAGCAGTGGAGGAGACAGGGTGTACGAGCAGTACTTC. Amino acids: CASSGGDRVYEQYF.

The chain couples TRBV10-3 to TRBJ2-3, with D possibly being TRBD1 (6 bases). Germline CDR1 is ENHRY and CDR2 is SYGVKD. V gave up 0 bases and J gave up 0 bases, with 7 bases separating them. The CDR3 sequence is 15 residues long. The DNA of the CDR3 is TGTGCCATCAGTGAGTCGACAGGCAGCACAGATACGCAGTATTTT. As protein: CAISESTGSTDTQYF.

The chain employs TRBV23-1 and TRBJ2-1; D unresolved. TRBV23-1 is marked as an open reading frame, function uncertain. This CDR3 is built from 15 residues. The V end was cut by 3 bases, the J end by 10 bases, with 19 bases between. The CDR3 region is CASSQSSRLPWEQFF. In nucleotides, the CDR3 is TGCGCCAGCAGTCAGTCCTCGAGACTGCCATGGGAGCAGTTCTTC.

The chain links TRBV27 to TRBJ1-6; D unclear. The length of the CDR3 is 12 residues. V was cut by 5 bases and J by 7 bases, with 6 bases left in between. Germline CDR1 and CDR2: MNHEY and SMNVEV (reference sequence). The CDR3 loop is CASSIQNSPLHF. CDR3 coding DNA: TGTGCCAGCAGTATACAGAATTCACCCCTCCACTTT.

The chain uses TRBV27 and TRBJ2-5, with TRBD2 matching 7 bases. Germline V gene lookup returns CDR1 MNHEY and CDR2 SMNVEV (reference sequence). The CDR3 extends over 16 amino acids. The trim removed 5 bases at V and 4 bases at J, leaving 13 bases unmatched. CDR3 in amino acids: CASSGGGTIGGETQYF. CDR3 nucleotide sequence: TGTGCCAGCAGTGGGGGAGGGACTATCGGGGGAGAGACCCAGTACTTC.

This sequence joins TRBV15 and TRBJ1-4; 10 bases agree with TRBD1. The CDR3 sequence is 16 residues long. The V and J ends lost 4 bases and 8 bases, in that order; junction bases with no gene match: 10. The V gene's germline CDR1 is LNHNV and CDR2 YYDKDF (reference sequence). The CDR3 is CATSKQTGGLLEKLFF. The CDR3, as DNA: TGTGCCACCAGCAAGCAGACAGGGGGCCTTCTGGAAAAACTGTTTTTT. Filled out from reference TRBV15 and TRBJ1-4, the complete variable domain reads DAMVIQNPRYQVTQFGKPVTLSCSQTLNHNVMYWYQQKSSQAPKLLFHYYDKDFNNEADTPDNFQSRRPNTSFCFLDIRSPGLGDTAMYLCATSKQTGGLLEKLFFGSGTQLSVL.

The CDR3 DNA reads TGTGCCACCGGTACAGGGGGCAGGGAGACCCAGTACTTC. Amino acid sequence: CATGTGGRETQYF. The J gene is TRBJ2-5, the V gene TRBV15; 9 nucleotides align to TRBD1. This CDR3 spans 13 amino acids. V shed 8 bases and J 5 bases; nucleotides not matched to a gene: 6. The germline CDR1 and CDR2 sequences are LNHNV and YYDKDF (reference sequence). Full variable domain (remainder filled in from reference TRBV15 and TRBJ2-5): DAMVIQNPRYQVTQFGKPVTLSCSQTLNHNVMYWYQQKSSQAPKLLFHYYDKDFNNEADTPDNFQSRRPNTSFCFLDIRSPGLGDTAMYLCATGTGGRETQYFGPGTRLLVL.

The chain is built from TRBV5-1 and TRBJ2-7; D perhaps matches TRBD1 (5 bases). The V end lost 4 bases, the J end lost 4 bases, and 12 bases lay between the germline ends. Germline CDR1 and CDR2: SGHRS and YFSETQ. There are 13 residues in the CDR3. CDR3 protein: CASSQMTDYEQYF. CDR3 DNA sequence: TGCGCCAGCAGCCAGATGACAGATTACGAGCAGTACTTC. The complete variable domain, with remaining parts taken from reference TRBV5-1 and TRBJ2-7, reads KAGVTQTPRYLIKTRGQQVTLSCSPISGHRSVSWYQQTPGQGLQFLFEYFSETQRNKGNFPGRFSGRQFSNSRSEMNVSTLELGDSALYLCASSQMTDYEQYFGPGTRLTVT.

V usage is TRBV11-2 and J usage is TRBJ2-7; the match to TRBD1 covers 8 bases. V was pared by 5 bases and J by 4 bases, with 7 bases of the junction left unmatched. This CDR3 spans 14 amino acids. Germline-derived CDR1 and CDR2 are SGHAT and FQNNGV. CDR3 sequence: CASSPRQGFYEQYF. The CDR3 coding sequence is TGTGCCAGCAGCCCGCGACAGGGGTTTTACGAGCAGTACTTC. Full variable domain (missing parts from reference TRBV11-2 and TRBJ2-7): EAGVAQSPRYKIIEKRQSVAFWCNPISGHATLYWYQQILGQGPKLLIQFQNNGVVDDSQLPKDRFSAERLKGVDSTLKIQPAKLEDSAVYLCASSPRQGFYEQYFGPGTRLTVT.

The rearrangement uses TRBV6-5 and TRBJ2-3; possibly TRBD2 for D (6 bases). Germline assignment: CDR1 MNHEY and CDR2 SVGAGI. Trimming cost V 7 bases and J 1 base, with 15 bases left between them. The CDR3 runs to 15 residues. CDR3 sequence reads: CASNSIGGGTDTQYF. CDR3 bases: TGTGCCAGCAACTCAATCGGGGGAGGCACAGATACGCAGTATTTT.

The chain combines TRBV5-1 with TRBJ2-3; 8 bases line up with TRBD2. This CDR3 comprises 15 residues. CDR1 is SGHRS and CDR2 is YFSETQ in the germline V gene. The ends lost 4 bases at V and 2 bases at J; junction bases unmatched: 6. This CDR3 is CASSLIAGFTDTQYF. The CDR3 DNA sequence: TGCGCCAGCAGCCTCATAGCGGGGTTCACAGATACGCAGTATTTT.